A selection of T cell receptor beta chains follows, all from one sample in a study of blood T cell repertoires in COVID-19. The method was immunoSEQ multiplex PCR; TCRdb's version includes in-frame clones alone and lacks a portion of them. The table shows about 300,000 clones, with about 89% occurring only once. The specimen sequenced was peripheral blood. The receptor set was obtained from a woman aged 25 to 39 with COVID-19, enrolled during active disease. Each CDR3 is given with its conserved first and last residue. The order of the fields is clone size, J gene, D gene, V gene, CDR3 DNA, CDR3 protein. The D gene is left open where the match is weak. Not all rows give a size; the values are once, few, many and, for expanded clones, a class.

clone_size: NA
j_call: TRBJ1-1
d_call: NA
v_call: TRBV29-1
cdr3_nt: TGCAGCGTTCAGAGGAGGGACACTGAAGCTTTCTTT
cdr3_aa: CSVQRRDTEAFF

clone_size: NA
j_call: TRBJ2-1
d_call: TRBD1
v_call: TRBV27
cdr3_nt: TGTGCCAGCGGTACGGACAGGGGGCTAGGACTACTCAATGAGCAGTTCTTC
cdr3_aa: CASGTDRGLGLLNEQFF

clone_size: NA
j_call: TRBJ2-1
d_call: TRBD2
v_call: TRBV3-1/TRBV3-2
cdr3_nt: TGTGCCAGCAGTCCGGGACTAGCGGGAGTACTGTTCTTC
cdr3_aa: CASSPGLAGVLFF

clone_size: NA
j_call: TRBJ2-3
d_call: NA
v_call: TRBV7-9
cdr3_nt: TGTGCCAGCAGCGAGACATTCCCTAGCACAGATACGCAGTATTTT
cdr3_aa: CASSETFPSTDTQYF

clone_size: NA
j_call: TRBJ2-7
d_call: NA
v_call: TRBV21-1
cdr3_nt: TGTGCCAGCAGCAAAGAGGGAGACAGGAGTCCCTCCTACGAGCAGTACTTC
cdr3_aa: CASSKEGDRSPSYEQYF

clone_size: NA
j_call: TRBJ2-3
d_call: TRBD2
v_call: TRBV5-4
cdr3_nt: TGTGCCAGCAGCTTGAAGCGGGGGGACACAGATACGCAGTATTTT
cdr3_aa: CASSLKRGDTDTQYF

clone_size: NA
j_call: TRBJ1-5
d_call: NA
v_call: TRBV18
cdr3_nt: TGTGCCAGCTCACCTCTTAGCAATCAGCCCCAGCATTTT
cdr3_aa: CASSPLSNQPQHF

clone_size: NA
j_call: TRBJ1-3
d_call: TRBD1
v_call: TRBV30
cdr3_nt: TGTGCCTGGAGTGGGACAGGGGCGCCCGGAAACACCATATATTTT
cdr3_aa: CAWSGTGAPGNTIYF

clone_size: NA
j_call: TRBJ1-5
d_call: TRBD1
v_call: TRBV5-6
cdr3_nt: TGTGCCAGCAGCTTGGGACAGGGAGATCCCAATCAGCCCCAGCATTTT
cdr3_aa: CASSLGQGDPNQPQHF

clone_size: NA
j_call: TRBJ2-7
d_call: NA
v_call: TRBV4-2
cdr3_nt: TGTGCCAGCAGCCCCCCGGGGGAGATCATCCACGAGCAGTACTTC
cdr3_aa: CASSPPGEIIHEQYF

clone_size: NA
j_call: TRBJ1-3
d_call: NA
v_call: TRBV19
cdr3_nt: TGTGCCAGTAGTGGGATCGGGATCTCTGGAAACACCATATATTTT
cdr3_aa: CASSGIGISGNTIYF

clone_size: NA
j_call: TRBJ2-7
d_call: TRBD1
v_call: TRBV7-9
cdr3_nt: TGTGCCAGCAGCTTAGACAGGGGCTTTGAGGGCGAGCAGTACTTC
cdr3_aa: CASSLDRGFEGEQYF

clone_size: NA
j_call: TRBJ1-5
d_call: NA
v_call: TRBV18
cdr3_nt: TGTGCCAGCTCACCGAATCCTCGGGGTGGAAGCAATCAGCCCCAGCATTTT
cdr3_aa: CASSPNPRGGSNQPQHF

clone_size: NA
j_call: TRBJ1-6
d_call: NA
v_call: TRBV18
cdr3_nt: TGTGCCAGCTCTCCTGGGACGGGGGACGGGGCCCTCCACTTT
cdr3_aa: CASSPGTGDGALHF

clone_size: many
j_call: TRBJ2-2
d_call: TRBD2
v_call: TRBV7-7
cdr3_nt: TGTGCCAGCAGCTCCGGACTAGCCGCAGTCAGCGGGGAGCTGTTTTTT
cdr3_aa: CASSSGLAAVSGELFF

clone_size: NA
j_call: TRBJ2-4
d_call: NA
v_call: TRBV30
cdr3_nt: TGTGCCTGGAGTGCGACAGGATCATTATTGGAAAACATTCAGTACTTC
cdr3_aa: CAWSATGSLLENIQYF

clone_size: NA
j_call: TRBJ2-4
d_call: TRBD1
v_call: TRBV27
cdr3_nt: TGTGCCAGCAGTTCCAGGGGGCAAAACTCCAAAAACATTCAGTACTTC
cdr3_aa: CASSSRGQNSKNIQYF

clone_size: NA
j_call: TRBJ2-7
d_call: NA
v_call: TRBV15
cdr3_nt: TGTGCCACCAGCAGAGGAGACGGGTACGAGCAGTACTTC
cdr3_aa: CATSRGDGYEQYF

clone_size: NA
j_call: TRBJ2-3
d_call: NA
v_call: TRBV15
cdr3_nt: TGTGCCACCGGGCGCGGGGCTAGCACAGATACGCAGTATTTT
cdr3_aa: CATGRGASTDTQYF

clone_size: NA
j_call: TRBJ2-2
d_call: NA
v_call: TRBV28
cdr3_nt: TGTGCCAGCAGTTTATTATCAGGGCCCACCGGGGAGCTGTTTTTT
cdr3_aa: CASSLLSGPTGELFF

clone_size: many
j_call: TRBJ2-1
d_call: TRBD2
v_call: TRBV3-1/TRBV3-2
cdr3_nt: TGTGCCAGCAGCCACACGAGCGGGAGGGCACACAATGAGCAGTTCTTC
cdr3_aa: CASSHTSGRAHNEQFF

clone_size: NA
j_call: TRBJ2-1
d_call: TRBD2
v_call: TRBV28
cdr3_nt: TGTGCCAGCAGTTTTTTTAGCGGGAGTCGCAATGAGCAGTTCTTC
cdr3_aa: CASSFFSGSRNEQFF

clone_size: once
j_call: TRBJ2-3
d_call: TRBD2
v_call: TRBV7-8
cdr3_nt: TGTGCCAGCAGCCTTAGGATCCTAGCGGGGCCGACGACAGATACGCAGTATTTT
cdr3_aa: CASSLRILAGPTTDTQYF

clone_size: NA
j_call: TRBJ1-2
d_call: TRBD1
v_call: TRBV9
cdr3_nt: TGTGCCAGCAGCTTATCAGGGGGGTATGGCTACACCTTC
cdr3_aa: CASSLSGGYGYTF

clone_size: NA
j_call: TRBJ1-3
d_call: TRBD1
v_call: TRBV19
cdr3_nt: TGTGCCAGTAGTGTACAGGGGACTGGAAACACCATATATTTT
cdr3_aa: CASSVQGTGNTIYF

clone_size: NA
j_call: TRBJ1-5
d_call: NA
v_call: TRBV3-1/TRBV3-2
cdr3_nt: TGTGCCAGCAGCCAAGATACAGGCAATCAGCCCCAGCATTTT
cdr3_aa: CASSQDTGNQPQHF

clone_size: NA
j_call: TRBJ2-1
d_call: TRBD2
v_call: TRBV6-5
cdr3_nt: TGTGCCAGCAGTTACGGACTAGCGGGAACCAATGAGCAGTTCTTC
cdr3_aa: CASSYGLAGTNEQFF

clone_size: NA
j_call: TRBJ2-7
d_call: TRBD2
v_call: TRBV9
cdr3_nt: TGTGCCAGCAGCGTCGGAGCGGGAGGGCTCTACGAGCAGTACTTC
cdr3_aa: CASSVGAGGLYEQYF

clone_size: NA
j_call: TRBJ1-3
d_call: NA
v_call: TRBV28
cdr3_nt: TGTGCCAGCAAGAACAGCCCAGCCTCTGGAAACACCATATATTTT
cdr3_aa: CASKNSPASGNTIYF

clone_size: NA
j_call: TRBJ2-7
d_call: TRBD1
v_call: TRBV7-9
cdr3_nt: TGTGCCAGCAGCTCACAGGGGAGCTCCTACGAGCAGTACTTC
cdr3_aa: CASSSQGSSYEQYF

clone_size: NA
j_call: TRBJ2-7
d_call: NA
v_call: TRBV6-5
cdr3_nt: TGTGCCAGCAGCAACCCGGGGTCCTACGAGCAGTACTTC
cdr3_aa: CASSNPGSYEQYF

clone_size: NA
j_call: TRBJ2-3
d_call: TRBD1
v_call: TRBV6-5
cdr3_nt: TGTGCCAGCAGAGACAGGGCCACTAGCACAGATACGCAGTATTTT
cdr3_aa: CASRDRATSTDTQYF

clone_size: NA
j_call: TRBJ2-7
d_call: TRBD1
v_call: TRBV18
cdr3_nt: TGTGCCAGCTCACCTCAAGACAGGGGCGAGCAGTACTTC
cdr3_aa: CASSPQDRGEQYF

clone_size: NA
j_call: TRBJ1-4
d_call: NA
v_call: TRBV15
cdr3_nt: TGTGCCACCAGCAGAGAGAAAGGGGAAGGAGAAAAACTGTTTTTT
cdr3_aa: CATSREKGEGEKLFF

clone_size: NA
j_call: TRBJ2-5
d_call: NA
v_call: TRBV7-2
cdr3_nt: TGTGCCAGCAGCTGGGGGACTCAGCAAGAGACCCAGTACTTC
cdr3_aa: CASSWGTQQETQYF

clone_size: once
j_call: TRBJ1-1
d_call: NA
v_call: TRBV18
cdr3_nt: TGTGCCAGCTCATTTGAGGGACAAATGAACACTGAAGCTTTCTTT
cdr3_aa: CASSFEGQMNTEAFF